This T cell receptor (beta chain) was documented in a study of shared clonotypes between healthy human individuals (dated by TCRdb to the early 2020s). Turning to the overall study: A couple of women and a few men aged 18 to 49 years were included in the cohort. For each donor, three plates each were used for CD4 naive and CD4 memory, two plates were used for CD8 naive, and one plate was used for CD8 memory. The study deeply sequenced blood TCR repertoires of roughly five healthy adults to estimate repertoire size and the extent of clonotype sharing between individuals. To increase sequencing depth and limit assay-specific biases, different laboratories used diverse techniques to prepare libraries and sequence TCR repertoires. Per donor, leukapheresis produced somewhere between about 0.9 and 9 billion PBMCs.

Turning to this clone: Its antigen is still unknown. Per-nucleotide qualities are absent, and no much larger clonotype sits a single base away.

Using the deep immunoSEQ assay, multiplex PCR amplified TCR CDR3 regions from genomic DNA. Extracted genomic DNA from each cell subset was distributed evenly across all wells of several immunoSEQ 96-well plates, and each plate was treated as a replicate. Each replicate PCR for sorted subsets received around 200 ng genomic DNA, equal to around 32,000 T cell genomes. The purified libraries were quantified using a Qubit 3.0 fluorometer, sized with a Bioanalyzer 2100, and then quantified again using the KAPA Library Quantification kit. A separate single-read 150-cycle Illumina NextSeq 550 flow cell was used to sequence each immunoSEQ 96-well plate. Under the source paper's analysis protocol: Because the immunoSEQ output held only junctional sequences and lacked quality scores, the filtering could not match the filtering applied to full-length reads. To assign V/J genes and CDR3, sequences were annotated against IMGT germline references using PyIR, a Python wrapper for IgBLAST v1.9. Reads were removed for weak V/J assignments (E-value above 1e-6), missing CDR3, stop codons, out-of-frame junctions, or ambiguous translated residues. V3J clonotypes were defined as sequences sharing the same inferred V gene, J gene, and CDR3 amino acid sequence. Percentage overlap between repertoires was computed as shared unique clonotypes divided by the size of the smaller repertoire. Three approaches were used to assess repertoire richness: RTK rarefaction, the Chao1 estimator, and Recon v2.1 estimates of unobserved clonotypes. OLGA was used to compute generation probabilities for all TCRbeta clonotypes that the gDNA method yielded from four donors. TCRdb holds this immuneACCESS table with in-frame rearrangements only. Some clones are missing; in checked studies, unresolved V genes explain under half, and the rest has no known cause. V, J and clone size reflect that table, while D and trimming were determined from the DNA. For this sample the table gives hundreds of thousands of clones, of which approximately 95% were detected only once. Clones ranked in the top ten supply over 0.1% of the sample.

The CDR3 starts with the cysteine, ends with the phenylalanine, and has 12 residues. The retained sequence is limited to the CDR3, 36 bases, with the frame set at the first base. In the germline V gene, CDR1 corresponds to MRHNA and CDR2 to SNTAGT. V is reduced by 0 bases and J by 4 bases, leaving a spacing of 3 bases between them. CD8 naive samples consisted of CD45RO-negative cells that were positively selected for CCR7, yielding a CD45RA+CCR7+ population without TemRA cells. Healthy HIV-negative adults with no recently reported acute infections or vaccinations were included as donors. All donors were Caucasian adults living in Nashville, Tennessee, USA. After blood collection by leukapheresis, PBMCs were isolated using Ficoll-Histopaque density gradient centrifugation and then cryopreserved in the vapor phase of liquid nitrogen. Analytical flow cytometry was used to check the purity and quantity of every magnetically sorted T cell population. From each sorted fraction, genomic DNA was isolated and quantified by UV absorbance on a Nanodrop 2000c.

What the work shows at the level of the full study, not this receptor alone: Sharing across a few donors was observed for around 5% of naive CD4, under 4% of naive CD8, roughly 2.4% of memory CD4, and roughly 0.4% of memory CD8 clonotypes. Larger estimated clonotype richness was generally found for naive subsets than for memory subsets. Even with the large sequencing depth, rarefaction of the sorted-subset datasets indicated that sequencing was incomplete. Pairwise subsampling indicated that sequencing depth was expected to affect the degree of clonotype sharing among donors. The small number of donors limited the genetic and exposure-history diversity represented. Sampling was limited to blood, and TCR repertoires in tissue likely differ from TCR repertoires in blood. Compared with non-shared clonotypes, the clonotypes found in all four sorted-subset donors had higher generation probabilities.

Sequenced material: naive CD8+ T cells sorted from blood. Interpreted using the paper, the cell subset or site label stands for: CD45RA+CCR7+. The chain employs TRBV6-4 and TRBJ1-2; the D gene cannot be named for sure. The TCR comes from a woman aged 25 to 39 in good health. The CDR3 has the sequence CASSDSSYGYTF. The bases read TGTGCCAGCAGTGACTCGAGCTATGGCTACACCTTC.